This T cell receptor beta chain appears in the sequencing data of a study of T-cell reconstitution after alpha-beta-depleted transplantation in children (dated by TCRdb to 2015 to 2016). As for the study more broadly: Using TCR repertoire profiling, the study followed T-cell immune reconstitution in a quantitative way in children after TCRalphabeta/CD19-depleted allogeneic hematopoietic cell transplantation. The paper's findings and limits, for the study overall: About two months after transplant, the apparently early recovery of alphabetaT-cell counts reportedly depended on just several hundred clones that had expanded rapidly and came from non-depleted graft cells. The frequencies of hyperexpanded clones fell over the following months, and after one year, T-cell counts and TCRbeta diversity were mostly attributed to newly produced T cells. The high TCRbeta diversity at day 60 in some patients was ascribed to recipient T cells and intrathymic progenitors that had survived conditioning.

Library preparation used PCR. Sequencer: Illumina HiSeq 2500. Molecular barcoding was employed in the preparation of TCR libraries, with unique molecular identifiers being used to normalize TCRbeta repertoire quantification. In TCRdb, the public reads were trimmed at Q25 with fastp and aligned with MiXCR, with productive beta chains retained. Rows with one shared CDR3 protein collapse into an entry with the most common genes and DNA. The sample data list about 830,000 distinct CDR3 sequences, and approximately 15% of these were observed just once. The biggest ten clones account for 5% of the sample. The sample's treatment or condition label, in plain terms: allogeneic hematopoietic cell transplantation with graft depleted of TCRalphabeta T cells and CD19 B cells. Transplant recipients were children who received TCRalphabeta/CD19-depleted allogeneic hematopoietic cell grafts. Turning to this clonotype: This receptor's antigen is unknown. It has no much larger one-base neighbor in the sample; base qualities were not kept.

Germline trimming: 5 bases from V, 0 bases from J; junction bases outside gene matches: 13. The cysteine opens and the phenylalanine closes a CDR3 of 17 amino acids. Only the CDR3 portion is preserved as DNA: 51 bases, with reading frame beginning at the first base. CDR1 SEHNR and CDR2 FQNEAQ were looked up in the germline V gene (reference sequence). The source was PBMCs, mostly from graft donor cells, collected 360 days after TCRalphabeta/CD19-depleted stem cell transplant. The sequence derives from a male patient under 18 who had a stem cell transplant for acute lymphoblastic leukemia, so the T cells may come from the graft donor. Recombination linked TRBV7-9 to TRBJ2-7, with TRBD2 identical over 7 junction bases. CDR3 loop: CASSPQSSGESSYEQYF. At the DNA level, the sequence is TGTGCCAGCAGCCCCCAATCAAGCGGGGAGAGCTCCTACGAGCAGTACTTC.